This T cell receptor beta chain was profiled in a study of Ad26.COV2.S vaccination and SARS-CoV-2 variants. Study background: In the COV1001 trial, the donor was in the Ad26.COV2.S arm. Doses of Ad26.COV2.S were injected into muscle once or twice, 56 days apart. The study, taken as a whole, reports: TCR breadth and depth analyses may have underestimated total T cell responses.

Treatment meaning: about 20 received Ad26.COV2.S at low or high dose, single or two shots; a few received placebo; per-sample allocation not given. Samples were taken on day 63 after the first vaccine or placebo injection. Donation came from an adult in Boston who was aged 18-55 years. A word on this clone: Its specificity is unknown.

Clones were read by immunoSEQ multiplex PCR, and TCRdb kept only the in-frame ones, dropping some. The sample carries some 330,000 clones, 75% to 90% recorded once. This clonotype was sampled from a person aged 18-65 years who received the Ad26.COV2.S COVID-19 vaccine or a placebo. Specimen: peripheral blood, collected in a trial of Ad26.COV2.S vaccine versus placebo.

The CDR3 is CASSNGRGLFGYGYTF. CDR3 DNA sequence: TGTGCCAGTAGTAATGGCAGGGGGCTGTTTGGGTATGGCTACACCTTC. The chain couples TRBV19 to TRBJ1-2, with 8 bases matching TRBD1. Germline CDR1 and CDR2: LNHDA and SQIVND (reference sequence). The CDR3 is made up of 16 amino acids. The V gene end was trimmed by 4 bases and the J gene end by 5 bases; junction bases not matched to a gene: 12.